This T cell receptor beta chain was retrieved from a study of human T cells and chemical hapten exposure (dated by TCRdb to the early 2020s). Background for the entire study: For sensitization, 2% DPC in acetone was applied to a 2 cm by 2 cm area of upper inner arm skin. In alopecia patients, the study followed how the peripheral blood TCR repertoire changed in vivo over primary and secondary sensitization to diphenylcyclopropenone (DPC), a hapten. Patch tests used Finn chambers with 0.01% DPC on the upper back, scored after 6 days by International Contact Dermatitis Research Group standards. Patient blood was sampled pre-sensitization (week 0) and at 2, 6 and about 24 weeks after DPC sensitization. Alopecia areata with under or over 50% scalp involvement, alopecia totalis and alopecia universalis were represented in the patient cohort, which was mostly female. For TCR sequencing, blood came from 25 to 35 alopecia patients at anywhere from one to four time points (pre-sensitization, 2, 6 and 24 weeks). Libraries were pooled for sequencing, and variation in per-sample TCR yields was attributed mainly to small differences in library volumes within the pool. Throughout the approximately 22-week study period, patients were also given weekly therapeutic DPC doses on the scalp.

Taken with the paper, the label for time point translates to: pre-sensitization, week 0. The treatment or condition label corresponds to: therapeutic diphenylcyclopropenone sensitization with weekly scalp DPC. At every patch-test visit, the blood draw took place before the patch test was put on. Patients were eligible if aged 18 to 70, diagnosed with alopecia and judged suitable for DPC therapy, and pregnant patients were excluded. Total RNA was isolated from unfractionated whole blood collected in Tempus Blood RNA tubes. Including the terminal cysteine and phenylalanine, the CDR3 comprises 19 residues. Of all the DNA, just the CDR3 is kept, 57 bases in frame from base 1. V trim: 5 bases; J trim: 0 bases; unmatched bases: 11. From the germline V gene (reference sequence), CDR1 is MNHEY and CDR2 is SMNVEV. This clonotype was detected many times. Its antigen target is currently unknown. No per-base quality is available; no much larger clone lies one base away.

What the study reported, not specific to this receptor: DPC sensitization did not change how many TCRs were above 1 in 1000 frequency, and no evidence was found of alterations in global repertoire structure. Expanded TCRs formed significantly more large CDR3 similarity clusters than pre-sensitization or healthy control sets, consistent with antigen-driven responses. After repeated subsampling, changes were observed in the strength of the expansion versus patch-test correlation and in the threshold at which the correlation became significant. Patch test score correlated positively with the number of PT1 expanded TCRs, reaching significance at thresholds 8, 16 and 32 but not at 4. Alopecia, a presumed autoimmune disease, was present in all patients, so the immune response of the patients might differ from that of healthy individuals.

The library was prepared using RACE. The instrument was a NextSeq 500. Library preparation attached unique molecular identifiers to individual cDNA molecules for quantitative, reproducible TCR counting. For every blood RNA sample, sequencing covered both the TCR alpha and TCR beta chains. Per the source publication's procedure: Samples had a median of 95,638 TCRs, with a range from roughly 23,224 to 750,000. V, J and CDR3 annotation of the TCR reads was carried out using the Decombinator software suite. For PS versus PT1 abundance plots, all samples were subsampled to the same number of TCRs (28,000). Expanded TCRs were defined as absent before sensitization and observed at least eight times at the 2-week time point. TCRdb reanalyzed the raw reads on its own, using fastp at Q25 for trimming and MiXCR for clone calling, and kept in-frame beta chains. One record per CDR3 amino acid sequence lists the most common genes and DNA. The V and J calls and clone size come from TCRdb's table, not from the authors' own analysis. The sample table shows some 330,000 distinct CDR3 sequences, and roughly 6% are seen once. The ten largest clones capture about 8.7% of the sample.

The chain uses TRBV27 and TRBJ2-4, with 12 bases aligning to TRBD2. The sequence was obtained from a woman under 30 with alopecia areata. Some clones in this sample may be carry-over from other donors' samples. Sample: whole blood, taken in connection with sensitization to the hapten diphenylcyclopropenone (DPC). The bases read TGTGCCAGCAGTCCGCGTGTACTAGCGGGGGGCCTAGCCAAAAACATTCAGTACTTC. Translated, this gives CASSPRVLAGGLAKNIQYF.